This T cell receptor (beta chain) was recovered during a study of blood T cell repertoires in COVID-19. Overall study context: There were acute and convalescent COVID-19 samples, and they came from the United States, Italy and Spain. Sources were T cells, B-cell-depleted T cells, or PBMCs; the material itself was cDNA or gDNA.

Original processing methods: Reference gene primers were amplified, and this amplification served to estimate nucleated cell counts. Data came from immunoSEQ multiplex PCR; TCRdb stores just in-frame clones and leaves some out. V and J calls and clone size are those listed in that table; D and trimming were worked out from the DNA. The sample yields tens of thousands of clones, 88% seen once. The V gene lost 0 bases and the J gene lost 2 bases, with 5 bases spanning the gap. This CDR3 region has 15 residues. CDR1 MNHEY and CDR2 SVGAGI come from the germline V gene. The TCR comes from a woman in her sixties or seventies with active COVID-19. Input material: peripheral blood. The chain recombines TRBV6-5 with TRBJ2-6, with D perhaps TRBD2 (5 bases). The CDR3 reads CASSYSGAGANVLTF. In DNA, the CDR3 is TGTGCCAGCAGTTACTCGGGAGCTGGGGCCAACGTCCTGACTTTC.